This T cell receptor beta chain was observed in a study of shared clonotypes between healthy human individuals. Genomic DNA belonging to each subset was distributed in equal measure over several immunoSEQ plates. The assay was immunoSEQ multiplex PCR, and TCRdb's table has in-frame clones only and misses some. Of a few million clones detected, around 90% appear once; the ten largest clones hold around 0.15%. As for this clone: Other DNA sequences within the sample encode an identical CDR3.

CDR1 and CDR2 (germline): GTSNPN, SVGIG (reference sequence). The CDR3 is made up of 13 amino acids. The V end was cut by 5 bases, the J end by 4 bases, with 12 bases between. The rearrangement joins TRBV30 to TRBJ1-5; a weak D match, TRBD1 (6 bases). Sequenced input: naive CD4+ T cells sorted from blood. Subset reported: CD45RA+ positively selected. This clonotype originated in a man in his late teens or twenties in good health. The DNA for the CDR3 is TGTGCCTGGGGGAGGCAGGGGAATCAGCCCCAGCATTTT. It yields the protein CAWGRQGNQPQHF.